Below, 21 T cell receptor beta chains from the same sample are listed, as sequenced in a study of blood T cell repertoires in COVID-19. Clones were sequenced by immunoSEQ multiplex PCR, and TCRdb holds only the in-frame ones, with some missing. The sample gives about 90,000 clones, about 80% of which show up once; 9% to 12% is in the top ten. Input material: peripheral blood. The receptors here all came from an older woman with acute or convalescent COVID-19.

The chain joins TRBV7-9 to TRBJ2-5; 9 nucleotides line up with TRBD2. The V gene's germline CDR1 is SEHNR and CDR2 FQNEAQ (reference sequence). The CDR3 loop spans 17 amino acids. J lost 7 bases, V lost 0 bases, and 12 bases had no gene match. Here the CDR3 DNA reads TGTGCCAGCAGCTTAGCGTTAGTAGCGGGGGAATCGCGGACCCAGTACTTC. Protein: CASSLALVAGESRTQYF.

The chain combines TRBV4-1 with TRBJ2-7; D is ambiguous. Trimming took off 0 bases at V and 3 bases at J, with 12 bases between the two ends. Germline-derived CDR1 and CDR2 are MGHRA and YSYEKL. This CDR3 is 15 amino acids long. CDR3 loop: CASSQDGARGYEQYF. The DNA for the CDR3 is TGCGCCAGCAGCCAAGATGGCGCCAGAGGCTACGAGCAGTACTTC.

The chain combines TRBV11-3 with TRBJ2-3; D remains unclear. The germline V gene encodes CDR1 SGHNT and CDR2 YENEEA. This CDR3 spans 16 amino acids. Trimming shortened V by 0 bases and J by 0 bases, and 10 bases separated the two germline ends. The CDR3 nucleotides read TGTGCCAGCAGCTTAGAATCGGGTGCTAGCACAGATACGCAGTATTTT. This gives the protein CASSLESGASTDTQYF.

The V call is TRBV28, the J call TRBJ2-2; D is possibly TRBD1 (6 bases). V was trimmed by 8 bases and J by 6 bases, leaving 13 bases between them. The length of the CDR3 is 13 residues. Germline assignment: CDR1 MDHEN and CDR2 SYDVKM. The CDR3 protein is CASGQTLPGELFF. Here the CDR3 DNA reads TGTGCCAGCGGACAGACCCTCCCCGGGGAGCTGTTTTTT.

This clone was found once. The chain links TRBV7-2 to TRBJ2-3, with TRBD1 matching 9 bases. This CDR3 is built from 15 residues. Trimming at V came to 4 bases and at J to 3 bases, leaving 5 bases not matched to a gene. Germline V gene sequence: CDR1 SGHTA, CDR2 FQGNSA. The CDR3 sequence: CASSSDRGKTDTQYF. The CDR3 coding sequence is TGTGCCAGCAGCTCGGACAGGGGTAAGACAGATACGCAGTATTTT.

The rearrangement joins TRBV19 to TRBJ1-5; tentative D call: TRBD1 (6 bases). CDR3 length equals 12 residues. V lost 5 bases and J 11 bases, leaving 13 bases between the germline ends. Germline CDR1 LNHDA, CDR2 SQIVND (reference sequence). CDR3 loop: CASSDGGQSQHF. DNA of the CDR3: TGTGCCAGTAGTGACGGGGGGCAGTCCCAGCATTTT.

V gene TRBV19 combines with J gene TRBJ2-7, with D hard to call. CDR1 LNHDA and CDR2 SQIVND come from the germline V gene (reference sequence). The CDR3 has 16 residues. The V and J ends lost 1 base and 8 bases respectively, with 21 bases between them. The CDR3 reads CASSIGWAGLIPKQYF. The CDR3 DNA is TGTGCCAGTAGTATAGGGTGGGCAGGCCTCATCCCTAAGCAGTACTTC.

This clone was observed a handful of times. This sequence joins TRBV5-1 and TRBJ1-2, with TRBD1 matching over 7 bases. The CDR3 covers 13 residues. CDR1 is SGHRS and CDR2 is YFSETQ in the germline V gene. V trimming: 4 bases; J trimming: 1 base; junction bases outside the gene matches: 1. Written as DNA, the CDR3 is TGCGCCAGCAGCCGGGACAGTAACTATGGCTACACCTTC. Translating gives CASSRDSNYGYTF.

The chain is built from TRBV7-3 and TRBJ2-1; TRBD1 matches at 9 bases. V was clipped by 4 bases and J by 3 bases; unmatched bases: 1. Looked up from germline, CDR1 is SGHTA and CDR2 is FQGTGA. The CDR3 runs 14 residues. CDR3 region: CASSSGQGYNEQFF. In DNA form, the CDR3 reads TGTGCCAGCAGCTCGGGACAGGGCTACAATGAGCAGTTCTTC.

The V and J genes are TRBV10-3 and TRBJ2-2; D possibly corresponds to TRBD1 (5 bases). Trimming removed 8 bases at V and 0 bases at J, with 10 bases between. Germline V gene sequence: CDR1 ENHRY, CDR2 SYGVKD. CDR3 length equals 14 residues. The CDR3 coding sequence is TGTGCCATCGGAAGGGGTACGAACACCGGGGAGCTGTTTTTT. Protein sequence: CAIGRGTNTGELFF.

V usage is TRBV7-3 and J usage is TRBJ1-1, with D uncertain. The germline gives CDR1 SGHTA, CDR2 FQGTGA. Deletions cut 3 bases from V and 0 bases from J, with 8 bases between. The CDR3 is 14 amino acids. For the CDR3, the DNA is TGTGCCAGCAGCTTTACACCCATGAACACTGAAGCTTTCTTT. Translated, it gives CASSFTPMNTEAFF. The whole variable domain, remainder taken from reference TRBV7-3 and TRBJ1-1, is GAGVSQTPSNKVTEKGKYVELRCDPISGHTALYWYRQSLGQGPEFLIYFQGTGAADDSGLPNDRFFAVRPEGSVSTLKIQRTERGDSAVYLCASSFTPMNTEAFFGQGTRLTVV.

The CDR3 DNA is TGTGCCAGCAGCGTTTCTAGCGGAGAGAACACCGGGGAGCTGTTTTTT. Translation: CASSVSSGENTGELFF. The J gene is TRBJ2-2, the V gene TRBV11-2; TRBD2 aligns across 7 bases. The germline gives CDR1 SGHAT, CDR2 FQNNGV. The length of the CDR3 is 16 residues. Trimming cost V 5 bases and J 1 base; bases outside gene matches: 7.

The sample holds one count of this clone. V usage is TRBV4-3 and J usage is TRBJ1-5; tentative D call: TRBD1 (6 bases). Trimming stripped 1 base from V and 7 bases from J, with 14 bases between. The CDR3 runs to 15 residues. The germline CDR1 and CDR2 sequences are LGHNA and YSLEER. The CDR3 loop reads CASSQGVAGDQPQHF. DNA for the CDR3: TGCGCCAGCAGCCAAGGGGTGGCAGGGGACCAGCCCCAGCATTTT.

The CDR3 DNA follows: TGTGCCAGCAGCCTCTTAGCGGGAGGGACTCAAGAGACCCAGTACTTC. This gives the protein CASSLLAGGTQETQYF. The chain is built from TRBV3-1 (or the pseudogene TRBV3-2) and TRBJ2-5, with 11 bases identical to TRBD2. Germline V gene data show CDR1 as LGHDT and CDR2 as YNNKEL (reference sequence). V shed 4 bases and J 2 bases; nucleotides not matched to a gene: 6. The CDR3 consists of 16 residues.

The rearrangement joins TRBV7-2 to TRBJ2-7; possibly TRBD1 for D (6 bases). CDR1 is SGHTA and CDR2 is FQGNSA in the germline V gene. The CDR3 loop spans 18 amino acids. The ends were cut back, 5 bases at V and 2 bases at J, with 25 bases in the middle. CDR3 DNA sequence: TGTGCCAGCAGCCTTCACCACGGGAATCAGGGGATGGCCTACGAGCAGTACTTC. Protein: CASSLHHGNQGMAYEQYF.

The chain combines TRBV7-6 with TRBJ2-1; 13 bases line up with TRBD2. V lost 3 bases and J lost 9; bases outside the gene matches: 8. Germline values: CDR1 SGHVS, CDR2 FNYEAQ. The CDR3 length is 16 residues. The DNA for the CDR3 is TGTGCCAGCAGCTTCCTGACTAGCGGGAGGACCGGTGAGCAGTTCTTC. This encodes CASSFLTSGRTGEQFF.

The chain uses TRBV6-1 and TRBJ2-1; tentative D call: TRBD1 (5 bases). The CDR3 runs 12 residues. V was clipped by 6 bases and J by 9 bases, with 12 bases between them. Per germline, CDR1 MNHNS and CDR2 SASEGT. CDR3: CASSQGLLEQFF. As DNA, the CDR3 is TGTGCCAGCAGCCAGGGCCTTCTTGAGCAGTTCTTC.

This clone was counted a single time. This rearrangement joins TRBV4-3 to TRBJ2-2; D remains ambiguous. Germline V lookup: CDR1 LGHNA, CDR2 YSLEER. The CDR3 is 14 amino acids. V lost 1 base and J lost 0, with 3 bases in between. As DNA, the CDR3 is TGCGCCAGCAGCCAAGGCGCGAACACCGGGGAGCTGTTTTTT. Translated: CASSQGANTGELFF.

This sequence joins TRBV6-5 and TRBJ1-2; D unresolved. From germline, CDR1 is MNHEY and CDR2 SVGAGI. This CDR3 has 13 residues. Trimming took 4 bases from V and 1 from J, leaving 7 bases between them. CDR3 protein: CASSLELNYGYTF. Written as DNA, the CDR3 is TGTGCCAGCAGTTTGGAGCTTAACTATGGCTACACCTTC.

This chain uses TRBV28 with TRBJ1-2; D remains unclear. The CDR3 totals 14 residues. V was trimmed by 6 bases and J by 1 base, leaving 12 bases between them. Germline assignment: CDR1 MDHEN and CDR2 SYDVKM. The CDR3 region has the DNA TGTGCCAGCAGCGCCGGGTCCCTTAACTATGGCTACACCTTC. It yields the protein CASSAGSLNYGYTF.

This chain joins TRBV24-1 and TRBJ2-1, with 9 bases identical to TRBD2. Germline CDR1 reads KGHDR; CDR2 reads SFDVKD. CDR3 length: 15 residues. J lost 0 bases, V lost 9 bases, and 5 bases had no gene match. CDR3 sequence: CATEEAGGSYNEQFF. CDR3 nucleotide sequence: TGTGCCACCGAGGAAGCGGGAGGCTCCTACAATGAGCAGTTCTTC.